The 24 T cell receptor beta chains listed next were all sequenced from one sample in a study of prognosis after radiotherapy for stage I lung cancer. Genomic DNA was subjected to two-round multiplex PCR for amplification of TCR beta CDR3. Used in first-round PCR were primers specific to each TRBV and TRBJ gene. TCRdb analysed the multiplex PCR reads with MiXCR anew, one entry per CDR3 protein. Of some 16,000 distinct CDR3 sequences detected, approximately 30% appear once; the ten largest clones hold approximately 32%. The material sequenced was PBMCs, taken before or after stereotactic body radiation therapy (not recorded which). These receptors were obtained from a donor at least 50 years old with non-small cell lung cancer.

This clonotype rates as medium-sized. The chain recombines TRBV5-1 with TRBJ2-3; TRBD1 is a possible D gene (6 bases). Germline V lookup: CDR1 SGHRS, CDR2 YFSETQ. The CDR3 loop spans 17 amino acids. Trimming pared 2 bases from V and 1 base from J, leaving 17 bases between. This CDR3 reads CASSFLQGNGGTDTQYF. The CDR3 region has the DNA TGCGCCAGCAGCTTCCTACAGGGAAACGGCGGCACAGATACGCAGTATTTT.

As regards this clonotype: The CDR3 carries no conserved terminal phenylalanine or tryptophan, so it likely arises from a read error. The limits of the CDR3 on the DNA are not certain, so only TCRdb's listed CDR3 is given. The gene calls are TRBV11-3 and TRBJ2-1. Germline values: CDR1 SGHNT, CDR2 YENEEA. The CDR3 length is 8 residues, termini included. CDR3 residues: CASSEGIL.

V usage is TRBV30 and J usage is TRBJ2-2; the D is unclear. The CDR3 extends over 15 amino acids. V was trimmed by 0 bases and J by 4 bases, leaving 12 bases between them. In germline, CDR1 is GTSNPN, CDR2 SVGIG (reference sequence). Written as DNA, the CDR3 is TGTGCCTGGAGTGTATTAACGGGTAGCACCGGGGAGCTGTTTTTT. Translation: CAWSVLTGSTGELFF.

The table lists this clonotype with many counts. The CDR3 sequence: CASRPQDWDRDLAKNIQYF. The CDR3 nucleotides are TGTGCCAGCAGGCCTCAAGATTGGGACAGGGACTTAGCCAAAAACATTCAGTACTTC. The rearrangement links TRBV6-1 to TRBJ2-4, with TRBD1 matching over 9 bases. The CDR3 length is 19 residues. V lost 6 bases and J lost 0; bases outside the gene matches: 15. The V gene's germline CDR1 is MNHNS and CDR2 SASEGT.

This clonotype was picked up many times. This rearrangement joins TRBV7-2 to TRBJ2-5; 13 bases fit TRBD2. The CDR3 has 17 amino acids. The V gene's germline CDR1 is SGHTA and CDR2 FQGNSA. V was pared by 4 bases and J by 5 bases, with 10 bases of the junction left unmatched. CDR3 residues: CASSSSGLAGARETQYF. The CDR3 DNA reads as TGTGCCAGCAGCTCTTCCGGACTAGCGGGGGCGAGGGAGACCCAGTACTTC.

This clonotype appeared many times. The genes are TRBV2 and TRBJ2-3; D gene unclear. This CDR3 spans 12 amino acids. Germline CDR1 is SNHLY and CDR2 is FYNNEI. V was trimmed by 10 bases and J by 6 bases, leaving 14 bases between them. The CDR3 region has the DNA TGTGCCACCCAGCAGAGTCGGGATACGCAGTATTTT. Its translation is CATQQSRDTQYF.

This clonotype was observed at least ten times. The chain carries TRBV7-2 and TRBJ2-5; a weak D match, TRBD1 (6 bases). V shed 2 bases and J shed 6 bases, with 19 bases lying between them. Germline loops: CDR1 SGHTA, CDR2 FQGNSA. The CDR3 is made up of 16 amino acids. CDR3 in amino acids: CASSLFPGQLGQTQYF. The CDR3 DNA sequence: TGTGCCAGCAGCTTATTCCCCGGACAGTTGGGGCAGACCCAGTACTTC.

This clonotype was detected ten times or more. The CDR3 is CAWNLAGGTGELFF. In DNA form, the CDR3 reads TGTGCCTGGAATTTGGCAGGGGGGACCGGGGAGCTGTTTTTT. The chain joins TRBV30 to TRBJ2-2; the D gene is possibly TRBD1 (7 bases). V lost 4 bases and J lost 5, with 14 bases in between. The CDR3 length is 14 residues. Germline CDR1 and CDR2: GTSNPN and SVGIG (reference sequence).

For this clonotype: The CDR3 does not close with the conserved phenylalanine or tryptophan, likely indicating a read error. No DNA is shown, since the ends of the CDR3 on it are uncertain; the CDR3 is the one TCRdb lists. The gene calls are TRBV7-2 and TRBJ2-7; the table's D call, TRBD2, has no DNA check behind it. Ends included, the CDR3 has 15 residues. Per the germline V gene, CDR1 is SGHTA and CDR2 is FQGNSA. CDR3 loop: CASGLGGIAGGPIYY.

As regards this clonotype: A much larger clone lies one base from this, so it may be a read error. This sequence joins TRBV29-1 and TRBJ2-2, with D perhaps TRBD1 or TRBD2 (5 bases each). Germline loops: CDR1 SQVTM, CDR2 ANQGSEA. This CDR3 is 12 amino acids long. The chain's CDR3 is CSLRQNTGDLFF. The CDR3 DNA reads TGCAGCCTACGACAGAACACCGGGGATCTGTTTTTT.

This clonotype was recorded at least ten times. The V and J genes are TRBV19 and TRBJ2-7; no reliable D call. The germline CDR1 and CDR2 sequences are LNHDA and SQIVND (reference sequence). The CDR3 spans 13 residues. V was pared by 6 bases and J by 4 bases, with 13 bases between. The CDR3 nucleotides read TGTGCCAGTAGCGCGTGGGGATCATACGAGCAGTACTTC. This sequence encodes CASSAWGSYEQYF.

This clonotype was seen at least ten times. In nucleotides, the CDR3 is TGTGCCAGCAGTTTATATGACAGGGCGGTTTCACCCCTCCACTTT. Amino acid sequence: CASSLYDRAVSPLHF. This chain connects TRBV28 to TRBJ1-6; TRBD1 aligns across 7 bases. The V gene end was trimmed by 1 base and the J gene end by 9 bases; junction bases not matched to a gene: 6. The CDR3 runs to 15 residues. Germline V gene sequence: CDR1 MDHEN, CDR2 SYDVKM.

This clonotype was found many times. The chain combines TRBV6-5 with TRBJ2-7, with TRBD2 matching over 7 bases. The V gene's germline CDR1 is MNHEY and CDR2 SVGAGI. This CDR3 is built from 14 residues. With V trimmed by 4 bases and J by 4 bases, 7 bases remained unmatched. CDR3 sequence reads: CASSLLARGYEQYF. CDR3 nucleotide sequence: TGTGCCAGCAGTTTACTAGCGCGGGGTTACGAGCAGTACTTC.

The DNA of the CDR3 is TGTGCCAGCAGCTCAGATAGGGCCGGACGGGGAGAAAAACTGTTTTTT. Residues: CASSSDRAGRGEKLFF. This chain joins TRBV7-3 and TRBJ1-4, with D unclear. Germline V gene lookup returns CDR1 SGHTA and CDR2 FQGTGA. Deletions cut 4 bases from V and 8 bases from J, with 20 bases between. This CDR3 has 16 amino acids.

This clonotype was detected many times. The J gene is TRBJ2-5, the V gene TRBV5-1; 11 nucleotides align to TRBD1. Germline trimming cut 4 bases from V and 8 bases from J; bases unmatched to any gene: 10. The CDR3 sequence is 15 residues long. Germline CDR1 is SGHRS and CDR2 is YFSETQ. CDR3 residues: CASSAGTGGSDTQYF. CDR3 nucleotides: TGCGCCAGCAGCGCTGGGACAGGGGGTTCTGATACCCAGTACTTC.

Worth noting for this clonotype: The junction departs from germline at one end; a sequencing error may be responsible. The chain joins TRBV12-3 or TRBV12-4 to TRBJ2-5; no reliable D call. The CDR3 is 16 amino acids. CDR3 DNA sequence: TGTGCCAGCAGTTTAGCCAGGATGAGGAGCCAAGAGACCAAGTACTTC. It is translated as CASSLARMRSQETKYF.

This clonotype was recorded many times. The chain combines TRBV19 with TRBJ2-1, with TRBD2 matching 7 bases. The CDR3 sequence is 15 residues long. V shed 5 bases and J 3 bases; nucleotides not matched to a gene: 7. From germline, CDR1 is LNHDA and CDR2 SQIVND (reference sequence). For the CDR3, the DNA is TGTGCCAGTAGTTTTGGGACTATCGACTACAATGAGCAGTTCTTC. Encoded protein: CASSFGTIDYNEQFF.

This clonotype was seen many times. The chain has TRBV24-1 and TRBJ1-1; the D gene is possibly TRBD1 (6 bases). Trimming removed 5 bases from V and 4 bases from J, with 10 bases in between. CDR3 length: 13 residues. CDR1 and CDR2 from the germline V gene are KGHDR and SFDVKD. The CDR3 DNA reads TGTGCCACCAGTGCGGGGGCTGTCACTGAAGCTTTCTTT. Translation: CATSAGAVTEAFF.

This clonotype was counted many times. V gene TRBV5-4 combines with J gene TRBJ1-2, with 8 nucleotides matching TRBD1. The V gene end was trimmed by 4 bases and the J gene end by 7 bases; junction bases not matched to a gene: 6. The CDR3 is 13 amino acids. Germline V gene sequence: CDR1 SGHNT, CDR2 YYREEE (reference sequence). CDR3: CASSVTGGGGYTF. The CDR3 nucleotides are TGTGCCAGCAGCGTCACAGGGGGAGGTGGCTACACCTTC. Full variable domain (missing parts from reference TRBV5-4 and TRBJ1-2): ETGVTQSPTHLIKTRGQQVTLRCSSQSGHNTVSWYQQALGQGPQFIFQYYREEENGRGNFPPRFSGLQFPNYSSELNVNALELDDSALYLCASSVTGGGGYTFGSGTRLTVV.

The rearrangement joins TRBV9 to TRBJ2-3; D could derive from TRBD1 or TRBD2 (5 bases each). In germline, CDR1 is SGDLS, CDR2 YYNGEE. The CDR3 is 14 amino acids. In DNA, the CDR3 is TGTGTCGGCAGCGCCCGGGGCAGCACAGATACGCAGTATTTT. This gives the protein CVGSARGSTDTQYF.

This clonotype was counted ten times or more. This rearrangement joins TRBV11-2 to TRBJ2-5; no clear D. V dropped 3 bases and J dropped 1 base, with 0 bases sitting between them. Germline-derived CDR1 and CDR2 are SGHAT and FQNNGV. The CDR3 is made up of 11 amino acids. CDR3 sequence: CASSFQETQYF. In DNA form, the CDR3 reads TGTGCCAGCAGCTTCCAAGAGACCCAGTACTTC.

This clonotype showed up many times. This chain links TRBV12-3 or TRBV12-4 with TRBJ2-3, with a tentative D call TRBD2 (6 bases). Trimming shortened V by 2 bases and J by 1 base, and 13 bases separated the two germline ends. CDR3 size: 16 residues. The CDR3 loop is CASSLLLASGTDTQYF. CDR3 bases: TGTGCCAGCAGTTTACTTCTGGCTAGCGGCACAGATACGCAGTATTTT.

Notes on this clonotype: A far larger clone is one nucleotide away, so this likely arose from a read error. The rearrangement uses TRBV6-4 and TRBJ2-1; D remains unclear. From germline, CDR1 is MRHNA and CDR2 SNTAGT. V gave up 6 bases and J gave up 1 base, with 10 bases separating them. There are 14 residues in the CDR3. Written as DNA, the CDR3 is TGTGCCAGCAGCCGTATCCCTTCCTACAATGAGCAGTTCTTC. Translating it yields CASSRIPSYNEQFF.

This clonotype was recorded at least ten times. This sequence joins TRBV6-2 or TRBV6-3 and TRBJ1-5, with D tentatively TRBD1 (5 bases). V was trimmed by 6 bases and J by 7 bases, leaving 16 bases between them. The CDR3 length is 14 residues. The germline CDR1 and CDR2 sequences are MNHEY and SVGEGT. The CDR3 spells CASRGQAVWQPQHF. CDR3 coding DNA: TGTGCCAGCAGGGGGCAGGCGGTTTGGCAGCCCCAGCATTTT.